Below, 16 T cell receptor beta chains from the same sample are listed, as sequenced in a study of identical twins. TCRdb reprocessed the 5' RACE reads via MiXCR and lists one record per CDR3 protein. The table records hundreds of thousands of distinct CDR3 sequences, 5.5% to 8% of them present only once. The same data also contributed to another study, on yellow fever vaccine responses in identical twins.

The sample consisted of memory (CD45RO+) T cells sorted from blood. The receptors come from a woman aged 18-29 years in good health.

This clonotype has only a few counts. The rearrangement links TRBV28 to TRBJ1-2, with TRBD1 as a possible D gene (5 bases). This CDR3 has 14 amino acids. Germline CDR1 is MDHEN and CDR2 is SYDVKM. Trimming removed 6 bases at V and 3 bases at J, with 14 bases between. The CDR3 protein is CASSFTQGYYGYTF. In DNA form, the CDR3 reads TGTGCCAGCAGCTTCACGCAGGGTTACTATGGCTACACCTTC.

Many counts were recorded for this clonotype. The rearrangement joins TRBV29-1 to TRBJ2-1; 10 positions match TRBD2. The germline CDR1 and CDR2 sequences are SQVTM and ANQGSEA. The V segment lost 1 base and the J segment 14 bases; nucleotides outside the gene matches: 8. CDR3 size: 13 residues. The CDR3 sequence is CSVEVSGRASKFF. Written as DNA, the CDR3 is TGCAGCGTTGAAGTGAGCGGGAGGGCCTCGAAGTTCTTC.

This clonotype was seen a few times. The chain combines TRBV5-1 with TRBJ2-3, with D possibly being TRBD1 (6 bases). Germline V lookup: CDR1 SGHRS, CDR2 YFSETQ. V lost 2 bases, J lost 0 bases, and 13 bases lay in between. The CDR3 has 16 residues. CDR3 region: CASSFRQESSTDTQYF. CDR3 coding DNA: TGCGCCAGCAGCTTTCGACAGGAATCTAGCACAGATACGCAGTATTTT.

This clonotype came up many times. The rearrangement joins TRBV5-1 to TRBJ1-3; the D is unclear. Germline CDR1 and CDR2: SGHRS and YFSETQ. The V and J ends lost 4 bases and 2 bases respectively, with 13 bases between them. The CDR3 is 15 residues long. The CDR3 loop is CASSLNSAPGNTIYF. CDR3 sequence (DNA): TGCGCCAGCAGCCTGAATTCGGCCCCTGGAAACACCATATATTTT.

This clonotype appeared a few times. V and J are TRBV14 and TRBJ2-3, with 9 bases fitting TRBD1. CDR3 length equals 17 residues. After removal of 0 bases from V and 4 bases from J, the junction contained 8 bases not matched to a gene. From germline, CDR1 is SGHDN and CDR2 FVKESK. CDR3 loop: CASSQDARTGVPDTQYF. The DNA for the CDR3 is TGTGCCAGCAGCCAAGATGCTAGGACAGGGGTACCAGATACGCAGTATTTT.

The V gene is TRBV18, the J gene TRBJ2-6, with D unclear. Germline assignment: CDR1 KGHSH and CDR2 LQKENI. V dropped 2 bases and J dropped 0 bases, with 8 bases sitting between them. This CDR3 is 16 amino acids long. The CDR3 sequence is CASSPGISSGANVLTF. The CDR3 DNA follows: TGTGCCAGCTCACCAGGGATAAGCTCTGGGGCCAACGTCCTGACTTTC.

A few counts support this clonotype. The chain links TRBV6-5 to TRBJ1-5; D may be TRBD1 (6 bases). V gave up 4 bases and J gave up 2 bases, with 12 bases separating them. Germline CDR1 and CDR2: MNHEY and SVGAGI. This CDR3 is built from 15 residues. The CDR3 loop is CASSLEGDGNQPQHF. CDR3 nucleotide sequence: TGTGCCAGCAGTTTGGAGGGGGACGGCAATCAGCCCCAGCATTTT.

This clonotype came up many times. The chain links TRBV20-1 to TRBJ1-5; TRBD1 matches 10 bases. V lost 3 bases, J lost 4 bases, and 0 bases stayed unmatched. Germline CDR1 reads DFQATT; CDR2 reads SNEGSKA (reference sequence). This CDR3 is 13 amino acids long. CDR3 nucleotides: TGCAGTGCTAGGGGACAGGGGAATCAGCCCCAGCATTTT. It codes for CSARGQGNQPQHF.

This clonotype came up many times. The V gene is TRBV6-5, the J gene TRBJ1-3; 9 positions match TRBD1. This CDR3 contains 14 residues. After removal of 4 bases from V and 4 bases from J, the junction contained 2 bases not matched to a gene. From germline, CDR1 is MNHEY and CDR2 SVGAGI. The CDR3 protein is CASSSGTGGNTIYF. The CDR3 bases are TGTGCCAGCAGTTCCGGGACAGGGGGAAACACCATATATTTT.

V and J are TRBV9 and TRBJ2-1; 12 positions agree with TRBD2. The germline V gene has CDR1 SGDLS and CDR2 YYNGEE. V lost 4 bases to trimming and J lost 8 bases; unmatched junction nucleotides: 1. The CDR3 extends over 13 amino acids. The CDR3 DNA reads as TGTGCCAGCAGCCTAGCGGGAGGGTATGAGCAGTTCTTC. Translating it yields CASSLAGGYEQFF.

In its sample, this clonotype was seen many times. The chain links TRBV12-3 or TRBV12-4 to TRBJ2-1; 11 nucleotides line up with TRBD2. The V segment lost 3 bases and the J segment 7 bases; nucleotides outside the gene matches: 5. The CDR3 covers 15 residues. The CDR3 nucleotides read TGTGCCAGCAGTTTTACTAGCGGGGGCGGAAATGAGCAGTTCTTC. This encodes CASSFTSGGGNEQFF.

The table lists this clonotype with many counts. The chain is built from TRBV18 and TRBJ1-2; 8 positions match TRBD1. J gave up 4 bases and V 3 bases, and 7 bases lay outside the gene matches. Germline V lookup: CDR1 KGHSH, CDR2 LQKENI. The CDR3 loop spans 15 amino acids. CDR3 loop: CASSPEQGDFYGYTF. The CDR3 nucleotides are TGTGCCAGCTCACCTGAACAGGGGGATTTCTATGGCTACACCTTC. The full variable domain, completed using reference TRBV18 and TRBJ1-2, is NAGVMQNPRHLVRRRGQEARLRCSPMKGHSHVYWYRQLPEEGLKFMVYLQKENIIDESGMPKERFSAEFPKEGPSILRIQQVVRGDSAAYFCASSPEQGDFYGYTFGSGTRLTVV.

This chain links TRBV27 with TRBJ2-7, with D maybe TRBD1 (6 bases). The germline V and J ends were trimmed by 6 bases and 1 base, with 22 bases remaining between them. The CDR3 has 17 amino acids. In germline, CDR1 is MNHEY, CDR2 SMNVEV (reference sequence). The CDR3 DNA follows: TGTGCCAGCAGAAAACGGACAGATCCTGGGGGTTCCTACGAGCAGTACGTC. Amino acids: CASRKRTDPGGSYEQYV.

This clonotype was found many times. The gene calls are TRBV7-2 and TRBJ2-1; a possible D gene is TRBD2 (6 bases). The CDR3 loop spans 15 amino acids. Germline lookup yields CDR1 SGHTA and CDR2 FQGNSA. Trimming removed 5 bases from V and 0 bases from J, with 11 bases in between. The CDR3 nucleotides read TGTGCCAGCAGCGCGGGGCGAAGCTCCTACAATGAGCAGTTCTTC. Amino acid sequence: CASSAGRSSYNEQFF.

The chain couples TRBV3-1 to TRBJ2-5; 8 bases match TRBD1. Germline lookup yields CDR1 LGHDT and CDR2 YNNKEL (reference sequence). The CDR3 spans 15 residues. V shed 5 bases and J 0 bases; nucleotides not matched to a gene: 5. This chain's CDR3 is CASSRTGMYQETQYF. The CDR3 DNA follows: TGTGCCAGCAGCAGGACAGGGATGTACCAAGAGACCCAGTACTTC.

There are many counts of this clonotype. The chain has TRBV20-1 and TRBJ2-1, with 10 nucleotides matching TRBD2. Germline assignment: CDR1 DFQATT and CDR2 SNEGSKA (reference sequence). V was clipped by 6 bases and J by 6 bases; unmatched bases: 8. CDR3 length: 14 residues. In DNA form, the CDR3 reads TGCAGTGCAGTGAGCGGGAGGGCCCTCAATGAGCAGTTCTTC. Translating it yields CSAVSGRALNEQFF.